A selection of T cell receptor beta chains follows, all from one sample in a study of metastatic and nonmetastatic thyroid tumors. TCRdb re-clonotyped the PCR reads through MiXCR. The data show under 95,000 clones, roughly 13% seen once. Specimen: blood. The receptors originated from a female donor with papillary thyroid cancer or a benign thyroid nodule (not recorded which). Some clones in this sample may be carry-over from other donors' samples. Both conserved end residues are part of each CDR3. The order of the fields is J gene, D gene, CDR3 length, clone size, V gene, CDR3 DNA, CDR3 protein. A D gene is named only where the DNA matches it firmly. Not all rows give a size; the values are once, few, many and, for expanded clones, a class.

J gene: TRBJ1-2; D gene: -; CDR3 length: 14; clone size: many; V gene: TRBV5-4; CDR3 DNA: TGTGCCAGCAGCTTGGCTGGACACGGCTATGGCTACACCTTC; CDR3 protein: CASSLAGHGYGYTF
J gene: TRBJ1-5; D gene: -; CDR3 length: 13; clone size: -; V gene: TRBV20-1; CDR3 DNA: TGCAGTGCTCGACAGACTGGGAATCAGCCCCAGCATTTT; CDR3 protein: CSARQTGNQPQHF
J gene: TRBJ2-1; D gene: -; CDR3 length: 15; clone size: many; V gene: TRBV3-1; CDR3 DNA: TGTGCCAGCAGCCTCCGGGGCCAGGGGATAGATGAGCAGTTCTTC; CDR3 protein: CASSLRGQGIDEQFF
J gene: TRBJ2-3; D gene: -; CDR3 length: 16; clone size: -; V gene: TRBV20-1; CDR3 DNA: TGCAGTGCTAGAGATCAGTACAGGGTGGGGACAGATACGCAGTATTTT; CDR3 protein: CSARDQYRVGTDTQYF
J gene: TRBJ2-3; D gene: -; CDR3 length: 16; clone size: many; V gene: TRBV7-2; CDR3 DNA: TGTGCCAGCAGCTTAGCCGAAGGACCAGGGCTAGATACGCAGTATTTT; CDR3 protein: CASSLAEGPGLDTQYF
J gene: TRBJ2-5; D gene: -; CDR3 length: 13; clone size: many; V gene: TRBV28; CDR3 DNA: TGTGCCAGCAGTGACCCCCCACAAGAGACCCAGTACTTC; CDR3 protein: CASSDPPQETQYF
J gene: TRBJ1-4; D gene: -; CDR3 length: 15; clone size: many; V gene: TRBV19; CDR3 DNA: TGTGCCAGTAGTATTTCTGGCGGGAGTAATGAAAAACTGTTTTTT; CDR3 protein: CASSISGGSNEKLFF
J gene: TRBJ2-1; D gene: -; CDR3 length: 20; clone size: -; V gene: TRBV4-3; CDR3 DNA: TGCGCCAGCAGCCAAGGCAGAGGGGGAGGGCCAGGGCCCACCTACAATGAGCAGTTCTTC; CDR3 protein: CASSQGRGGGPGPTYNEQFF
J gene: TRBJ2-3; D gene: TRBD1; CDR3 length: 15; clone size: many; V gene: TRBV6-2/TRBV6-3; CDR3 DNA: TGTGCCAGCAGTTACTCGGGTCTACAGGGGGATACGCAGTATTTT; CDR3 protein: CASSYSGLQGDTQYF
J gene: TRBJ1-2; D gene: -; CDR3 length: 16; clone size: many; V gene: TRBV6-2/TRBV6-3; CDR3 DNA: TGTGCCAGCAGTTACTCCCAAATGGACAGTAACTATGGCTACACCTTC; CDR3 protein: CASSYSQMDSNYGYTF
J gene: TRBJ1-1; D gene: -; CDR3 length: 12; clone size: many; V gene: TRBV6-1; CDR3 DNA: TGTGCCAGCAAAGGAATTAACACTGAAGCTTTCTTT; CDR3 protein: CASKGINTEAFF
J gene: TRBJ2-2; D gene: TRBD2; CDR3 length: 16; clone size: -; V gene: TRBV7-3; CDR3 DNA: TGTGCCATCAGCGCCGGACTAGCGGGATCTGCCGGGGAGCTGTTTTTT; CDR3 protein: CAISAGLAGSAGELFF
J gene: TRBJ2-7; D gene: -; CDR3 length: 12; clone size: many; V gene: TRBV12-3/TRBV12-4; CDR3 DNA: TGTGCCAGCAGTTCCCAGCCCTACGAGCAGTACTTC; CDR3 protein: CASSSQPYEQYF
J gene: TRBJ1-1; D gene: -; CDR3 length: 15; clone size: many; V gene: TRBV28; CDR3 DNA: TGTGCCAGCAGTTTATTAGTCAGGGCCGGGACTGAAGCTTTCTTT; CDR3 protein: CASSLLVRAGTEAFF
J gene: TRBJ2-1; D gene: -; CDR3 length: 15; clone size: few; V gene: TRBV28; CDR3 DNA: TGTGCCAGCAGTTTTGTATTAGCGGCCTGCAATGAGCAGTTCTTC; CDR3 protein: CASSFVLAACNEQFF